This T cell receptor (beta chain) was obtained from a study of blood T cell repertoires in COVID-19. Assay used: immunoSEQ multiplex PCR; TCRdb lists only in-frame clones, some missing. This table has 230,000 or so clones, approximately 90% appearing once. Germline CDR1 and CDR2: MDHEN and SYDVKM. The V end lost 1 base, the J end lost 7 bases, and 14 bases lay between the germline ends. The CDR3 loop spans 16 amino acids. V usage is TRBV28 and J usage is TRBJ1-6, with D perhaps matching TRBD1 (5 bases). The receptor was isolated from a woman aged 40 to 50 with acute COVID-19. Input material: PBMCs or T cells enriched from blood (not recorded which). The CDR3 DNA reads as TGTGCCAGCAGTTTATATACGGGGAGGGGAAATTCACCCCTCCACTTT. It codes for CASSLYTGRGNSPLHF.